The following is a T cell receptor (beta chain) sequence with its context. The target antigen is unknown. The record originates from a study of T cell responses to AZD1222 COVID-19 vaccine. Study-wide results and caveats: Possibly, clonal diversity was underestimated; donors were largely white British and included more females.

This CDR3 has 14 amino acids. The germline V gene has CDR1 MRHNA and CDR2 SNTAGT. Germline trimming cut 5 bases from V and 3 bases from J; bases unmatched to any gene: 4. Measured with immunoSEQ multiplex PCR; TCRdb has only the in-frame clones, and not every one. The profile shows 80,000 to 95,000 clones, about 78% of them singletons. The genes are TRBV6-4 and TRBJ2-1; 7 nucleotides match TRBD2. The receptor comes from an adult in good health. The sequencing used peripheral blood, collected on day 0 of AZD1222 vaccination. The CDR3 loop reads CASSPIAGYNEQFF. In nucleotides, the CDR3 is TGTGCCAGCAGTCCAATAGCGGGCTACAATGAGCAGTTCTTC.